The 11 T cell receptor beta chains presented below share a single source sample, sequenced in a study of blood T cell repertoires in COVID-19 (dated by TCRdb to 2018 to 2020). Receptor amplification or capture employed the immunoSEQ multiplex PCR assay. In TCRdb, the immuneACCESS table is reduced to in-frame sequences with V and J assigned. These tables do not hold every clone; where another copy was compared, an unresolved V gene accounts for under half, and the others remain unexplained. This sample lists roughly 250,000 clones; approximately 85% were detected once. The top ten constitute approximately 4.2% of the sample. The source material was PBMCs or T cells enriched from blood (not recorded which). These receptor sequences come from a woman aged 25 to 39 who had recovered from COVID-19.

This clone was seen more than once but under ten times. The CDR3 region is CASSLEGAYSNQPQHF. CDR3 DNA sequence: TGTGCCAGCAGTTTGGAAGGGGCGTATAGCAATCAGCCCCAGCATTTT. The chain recombines TRBV28 with TRBJ1-5; D may be TRBD1 (5 bases). Per the germline V gene, CDR1 is MDHEN and CDR2 is SYDVKM. V was shortened by 3 bases and J by 0 bases, with 12 bases between the two germline ends. The length of the CDR3 is 16 residues.

This chain joins TRBV19 and TRBJ2-7; 8 bases match TRBD2. Germline V gives CDR1 LNHDA, CDR2 SQIVND (reference sequence). V shed 6 bases and J 1 base; nucleotides not matched to a gene: 5. The CDR3 is 14 amino acids. CDR3 amino acids: CASRQRENSYEQYF. In DNA, the CDR3 is TGTGCCAGTAGACAGCGGGAGAATTCCTACGAGCAGTACTTC.

In this sample, this clone turned up many times. The rearrangement links TRBV6-4 to TRBJ2-3; weak D call: TRBD2 (6 bases). Trimming shortened V by 0 bases and J by 0 bases, and 10 bases separated the two germline ends. Germline CDR1 is MRHNA and CDR2 is SNTAGT. The CDR3 runs 16 residues. The CDR3 DNA reads as TGTGCCAGCAGTGACTCGAGGGAGGCCAGCACAGATACGCAGTATTTT. The encoded protein is CASSDSREASTDTQYF.

This clone was detected a few times. The chain employs TRBV6-5 and TRBJ1-4; D is perhaps TRBD1 (6 bases). The CDR3 is 14 residues long. Germline V gene lookup returns CDR1 MNHEY and CDR2 SVGAGI. Trimming stripped 2 bases from V and 2 bases from J, with 6 bases between. This chain's CDR3 is CASSYGQTNEKLFF. The CDR3 region has the DNA TGTGCCAGCAGTTACGGACAGACTAATGAAAAACTGTTTTTT.

The chain employs TRBV28 and TRBJ2-1; 7 positions agree with TRBD2. With 6 bases clipped from V and 9 bases from J, the junction kept 11 bases outside the gene matches. This CDR3 contains 14 residues. Germline values: CDR1 MDHEN, CDR2 SYDVKM. CDR3 sequence: CASRLGLVRGEQFF. The CDR3 DNA is TGTGCCAGCAGACTCGGACTAGTTAGGGGTGAGCAGTTCTTC.

The chain is built from TRBV13 and TRBJ1-4; D is possibly TRBD1 (5 bases). The germline CDR1 and CDR2 sequences are PRHDT and FYEKMQ (reference sequence). Trimming pared 3 bases from V and 7 bases from J, leaving 15 bases between. The CDR3 sequence is 15 residues long. The CDR3 is CASSFTQAKGEKLFF. The CDR3 nucleotides are TGTGCCAGCAGCTTTACACAGGCCAAGGGTGAAAAACTGTTTTTT. The entire variable domain, with the rest obtained from reference TRBV13 and TRBJ1-4, is as follows: AAGVIQSPRHLIKEKRETATLKCYPIPRHDTVYWYQQGPGQDPQFLISFYEKMQSDKGSIPDRFSAQQFSDYHSELNMSSLELGDSALYFCASSFTQAKGEKLFFGSGTQLSVL.

The rearrangement uses TRBV11-2 and TRBJ1-4; D unresolved. Germline V gene data show CDR1 as SGHAT and CDR2 as FQNNGV. This CDR3 is built from 15 residues. V shed 3 bases and J shed 6 bases, with 14 bases lying between them. CDR3 sequence: CASSLGGSSHEKLFF. The CDR3 DNA follows: TGTGCCAGCAGCTTGGGTGGGAGCAGCCATGAAAAACTGTTTTTT.

V is TRBV7-9 and J is TRBJ1-1; D possibly corresponds to TRBD1 (5 bases). Germline CDR1 is SEHNR and CDR2 is FQNEAQ (reference sequence). With 1 base removed from V and 7 bases from J, the gap between germline ends came to 13 bases. This CDR3 is built from 14 residues. In DNA, the CDR3 is TGTGCCAGCAGCTTAGAGGGGAAAGGCAGTGAAGCTTTCTTT. It codes for CASSLEGKGSEAFF. The whole variable domain, filled in from reference TRBV7-9 and TRBJ1-1, reads DTGVSQNPRHKITKRGQNVTFRCDPISEHNRLYWYRQTLGQGPEFLTYFQNEAQLEKSRLLSDRFSAERPKGSFSTLEIQRTEQGDSAMYLCASSLEGKGSEAFFGQGTRLTVV.

This rearrangement joins TRBV6-5 to TRBJ2-3; 9 nucleotides align to TRBD2. The CDR3 extends over 15 amino acids. CDR1 and CDR2 from the germline V gene are MNHEY and SVGAGI. V lost 2 bases and J lost 4; bases outside the gene matches: 4. CDR3 amino acids: CASSYGGGGADTQYF. In nucleotides, the CDR3 is TGTGCCAGCAGTTACGGTGGCGGGGGGGCAGATACGCAGTATTTT.

This clone was seen once. J is TRBJ2-7 and V is TRBV6-5, with TRBD1 matching over 10 bases. This CDR3 is 15 amino acids long. Germline V gene data show CDR1 as MNHEY and CDR2 as SVGAGI. V was pared by 4 bases and J by 5 bases, with 8 bases of the junction left unmatched. The CDR3 region is CASSSPGQGSDEQYF. In DNA, the CDR3 is TGTGCCAGCAGTTCCCCGGGACAGGGGTCCGACGAGCAGTACTTC.

V gene TRBV6-5 combines with J gene TRBJ1-2, with a possible D match to TRBD1 (6 bases). V shed 2 bases and J shed 2 bases, with 12 bases lying between them. Germline CDR1 is MNHEY and CDR2 is SVGAGI. CDR3 length: 15 amino acids. CDR3 amino acids: CASSYLTGTNYGYTF. For the CDR3, the DNA is TGTGCCAGCAGTTACCTCACAGGGACGAACTATGGCTACACCTTC.